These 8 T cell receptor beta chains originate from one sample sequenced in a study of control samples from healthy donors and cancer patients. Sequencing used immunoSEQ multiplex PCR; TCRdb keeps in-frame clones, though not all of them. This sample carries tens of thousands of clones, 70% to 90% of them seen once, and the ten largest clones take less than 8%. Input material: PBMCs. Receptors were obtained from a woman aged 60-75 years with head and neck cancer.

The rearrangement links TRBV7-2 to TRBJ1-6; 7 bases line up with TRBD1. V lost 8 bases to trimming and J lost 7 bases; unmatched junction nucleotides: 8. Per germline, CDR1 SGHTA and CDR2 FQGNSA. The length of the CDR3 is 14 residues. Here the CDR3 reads CASGSGQRNSPLHF. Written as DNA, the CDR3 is TGTGCCAGCGGATCGGGACAGAGGAATTCACCCCTCCACTTT.

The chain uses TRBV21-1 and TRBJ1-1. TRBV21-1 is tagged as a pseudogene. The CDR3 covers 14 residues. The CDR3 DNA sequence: TGTGCCAGCAGCAAAGGAAGGGACTTGGAGAAGGCTTTCTTT. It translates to CASSKGRDLEKAFF.

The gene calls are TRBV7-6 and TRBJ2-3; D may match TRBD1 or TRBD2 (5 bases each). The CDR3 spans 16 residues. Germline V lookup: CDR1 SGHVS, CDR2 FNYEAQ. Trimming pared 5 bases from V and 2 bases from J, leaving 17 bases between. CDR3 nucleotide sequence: TGTGCCAGCAGCGTCTCCGGGACCCACCCCACAGATACGCAGTATTTT. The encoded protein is CASSVSGTHPTDTQYF.

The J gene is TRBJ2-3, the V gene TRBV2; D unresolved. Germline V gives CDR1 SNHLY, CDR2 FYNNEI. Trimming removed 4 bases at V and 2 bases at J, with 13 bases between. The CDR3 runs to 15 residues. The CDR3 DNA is TGTGCCAGCAGTGGAGGAGAAACCCTCACAGATACGCAGTATTTT. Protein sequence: CASSGGETLTDTQYF.

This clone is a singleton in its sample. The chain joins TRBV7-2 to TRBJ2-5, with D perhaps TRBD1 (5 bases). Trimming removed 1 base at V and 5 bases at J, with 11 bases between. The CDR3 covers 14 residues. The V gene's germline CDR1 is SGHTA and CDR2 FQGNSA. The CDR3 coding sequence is TGTGCCAGCAGCTTAGGGGCTGGGGCTGAGACCCAGTACTTC. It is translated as CASSLGAGAETQYF.

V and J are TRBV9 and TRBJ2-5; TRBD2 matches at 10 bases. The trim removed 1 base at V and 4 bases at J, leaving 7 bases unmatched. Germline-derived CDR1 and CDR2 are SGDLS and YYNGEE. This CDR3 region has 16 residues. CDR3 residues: CASSVSGLAGAETQYF. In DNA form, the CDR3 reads TGTGCCAGCAGCGTATCCGGGCTAGCGGGGGCAGAGACCCAGTACTTC.

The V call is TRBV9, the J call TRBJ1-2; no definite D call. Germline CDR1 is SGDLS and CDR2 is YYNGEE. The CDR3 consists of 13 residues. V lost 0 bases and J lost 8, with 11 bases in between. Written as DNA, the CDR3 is TGTGCCAGCAGCGTAGATGGGCCTTGGGGCTACACCTTC. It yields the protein CASSVDGPWGYTF.

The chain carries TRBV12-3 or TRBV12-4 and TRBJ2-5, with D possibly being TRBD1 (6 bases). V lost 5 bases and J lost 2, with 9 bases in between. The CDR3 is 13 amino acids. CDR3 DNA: TGTGCCAGCAGTCCACAGGGTCAAGAGACCCAGTACTTC. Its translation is CASSPQGQETQYF.